This TCR beta chain was retrieved from a study of blood T cell repertoires in COVID-19. Study in general: The samples span acute and convalescent COVID-19 from the United States, Italy and Spain.

TCRdb's copy holds only in-frame clones and misses some; the assay was immunoSEQ multiplex PCR. The repertoire holds some 48,000 clones, with about 72% as singletons. This study enrolled people aged 18 to 89 from approximately 25 US geographic areas. The CDR3 length is 14 residues. Germline CDR1 and CDR2: SNHLY and FYNNEI. V lost 4 bases, J lost 2 bases, and 9 bases lay in between. V is TRBV2 and J is TRBJ2-1, with D perhaps matching TRBD2 (6 bases). This sequence was found in a woman aged 45-60 years with acute COVID-19. Source material: PBMCs or T cells enriched from blood (not recorded which). The CDR3 DNA reads as TGTGCCAGCAGTGTTAGCGGAGCCTACAATGAGCAGTTCTTC. Its protein is CASSVSGAYNEQFF.